The clone carrying this T cell receptor beta chain was counted between two and nine times. Its matching antigen is unknown. The germline CDR1 and CDR2 sequences are SEHNR and FQNEAQ (reference sequence). Between the trimmed V and J ends, which lost 2 bases and 4 bases, there was a span of 12 bases. The length of the CDR3 is 15 residues. The data were obtained in a study of T-cell memory formation after mild COVID-19. Study-wide points: CD4+ clones that contracted lay mainly in CM and EM; CD8+ ones lay in EMRA.

TCRdb analysed the 5' RACE reads with MiXCR anew, one entry per CDR3 protein. The sample records roughly 99,000 distinct CDR3 sequences, under 15% being singletons. Sequenced material: PBMCs or a T cell subset sorted from them (not recorded which). This chain links TRBV7-9 with TRBJ2-1; D gene uncertain. The sequence was obtained from a man younger than 35 who had mild COVID-19 (a few samples of this study predate the infection). Cell type and time point are not known. CDR3 sequence reads: CASSLQVVRYNEQFF. The CDR3 nucleotides read TGTGCCAGCAGCTTACAGGTGGTCAGGTACAATGAGCAGTTCTTC.